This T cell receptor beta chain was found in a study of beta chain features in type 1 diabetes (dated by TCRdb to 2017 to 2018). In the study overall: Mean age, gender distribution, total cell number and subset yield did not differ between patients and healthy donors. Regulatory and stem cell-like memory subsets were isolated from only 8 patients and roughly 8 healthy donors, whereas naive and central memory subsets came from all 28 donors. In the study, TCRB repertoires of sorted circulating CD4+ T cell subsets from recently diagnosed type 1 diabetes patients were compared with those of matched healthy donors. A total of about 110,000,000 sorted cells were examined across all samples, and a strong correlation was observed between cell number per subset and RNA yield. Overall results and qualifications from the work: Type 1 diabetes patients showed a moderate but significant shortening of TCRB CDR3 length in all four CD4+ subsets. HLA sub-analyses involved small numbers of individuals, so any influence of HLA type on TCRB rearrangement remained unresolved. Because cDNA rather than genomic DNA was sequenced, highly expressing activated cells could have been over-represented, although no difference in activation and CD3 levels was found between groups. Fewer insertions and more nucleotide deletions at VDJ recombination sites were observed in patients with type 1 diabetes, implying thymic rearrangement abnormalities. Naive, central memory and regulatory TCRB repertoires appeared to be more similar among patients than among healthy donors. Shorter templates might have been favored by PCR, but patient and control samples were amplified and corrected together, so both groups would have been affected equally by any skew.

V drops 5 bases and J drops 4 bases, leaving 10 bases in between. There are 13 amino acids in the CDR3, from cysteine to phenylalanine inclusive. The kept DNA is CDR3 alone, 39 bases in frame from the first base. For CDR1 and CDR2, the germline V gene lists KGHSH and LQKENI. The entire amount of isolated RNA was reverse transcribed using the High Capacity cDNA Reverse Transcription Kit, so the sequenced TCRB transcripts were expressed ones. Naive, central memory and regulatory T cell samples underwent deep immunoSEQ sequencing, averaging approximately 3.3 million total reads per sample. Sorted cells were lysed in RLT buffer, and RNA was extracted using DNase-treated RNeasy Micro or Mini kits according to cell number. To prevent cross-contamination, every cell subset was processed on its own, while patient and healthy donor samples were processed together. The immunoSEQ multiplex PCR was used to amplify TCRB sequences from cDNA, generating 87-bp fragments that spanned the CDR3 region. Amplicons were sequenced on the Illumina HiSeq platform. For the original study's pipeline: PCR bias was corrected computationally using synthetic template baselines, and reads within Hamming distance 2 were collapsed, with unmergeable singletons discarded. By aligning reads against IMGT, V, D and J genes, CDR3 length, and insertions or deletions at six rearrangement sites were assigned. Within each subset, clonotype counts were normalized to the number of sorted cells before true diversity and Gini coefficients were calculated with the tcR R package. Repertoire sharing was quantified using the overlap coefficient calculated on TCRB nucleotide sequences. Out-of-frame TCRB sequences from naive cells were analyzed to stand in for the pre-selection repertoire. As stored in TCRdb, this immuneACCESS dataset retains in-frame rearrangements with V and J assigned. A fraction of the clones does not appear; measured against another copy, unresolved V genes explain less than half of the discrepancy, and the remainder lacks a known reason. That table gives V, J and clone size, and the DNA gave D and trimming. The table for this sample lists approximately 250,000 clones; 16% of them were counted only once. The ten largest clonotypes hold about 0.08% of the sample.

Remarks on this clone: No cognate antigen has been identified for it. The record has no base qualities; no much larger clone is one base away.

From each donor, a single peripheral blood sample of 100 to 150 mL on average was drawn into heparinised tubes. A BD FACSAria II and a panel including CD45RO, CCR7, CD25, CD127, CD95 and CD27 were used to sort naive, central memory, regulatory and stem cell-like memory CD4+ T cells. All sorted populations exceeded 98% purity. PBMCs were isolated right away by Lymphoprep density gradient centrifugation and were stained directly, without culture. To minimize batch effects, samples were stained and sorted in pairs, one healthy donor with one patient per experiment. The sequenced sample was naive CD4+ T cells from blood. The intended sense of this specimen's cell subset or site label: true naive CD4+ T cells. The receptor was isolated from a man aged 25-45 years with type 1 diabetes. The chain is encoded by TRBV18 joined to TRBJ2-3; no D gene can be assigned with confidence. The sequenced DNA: TGTGCCAGCTCATCCACCCGGCCAGATACGCAGTATTTT. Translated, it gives CASSSTRPDTQYF.